A selection of T cell receptor beta chains follows, all from one sample in a study of beta chain features in type 1 diabetes. Method: immunoSEQ multiplex PCR; TCRdb's copy keeps in-frame clones and lacks some. The table records 310,000 or so clones, 9.3% of them present only once. The sample consisted of central memory CD4+ T cells from blood. Source of these receptors: a man in his thirties or forties with type 1 diabetes. CDR3s include the opening cysteine and the closing phenylalanine or tryptophan. D genes are given only for firm matches. The size of a clone is reported for some rows only, either as once, few or many, or as a class for expanded clones.

>TRBV7-9|-|TRBJ1-2|-
TGTGCCAGCAGCTTATCGGGAGGAGGCTACACCTTC
CASSLSGGGYTF
>TRBV5-1|-|TRBJ2-5|-
TGCGCCAGCAGCCTGGGGTCAGGAGCGGAAAGGGAGACCCAGTACTTC
CASSLGSGAERETQYF
>TRBV7-2|TRBD1|TRBJ1-2|few
TGTGCCAGCAGCAAGGTGGGACAGGGTACACATGGCTACACCTTC
CASSKVGQGTHGYTF
>TRBV5-1|TRBD1|TRBJ2-2|-
TGCGCCAGCAGCTCACAGGGGGCCACCGGGGAGCTGTTTTTT
CASSSQGATGELFF
>TRBV10-3|TRBD2|TRBJ2-3|-
TGTGCCATCAGTGACGGGACTAGCGGTAGCACAGATACGCAGTATTTT
CAISDGTSGSTDTQYF
>TRBV4-1|-|TRBJ1-6|few
TGCGCCAGCAGCCAAGAACAGGGAAATAATTCACCCCTCCACTTT
CASSQEQGNNSPLHF
>TRBV4-3|TRBD1|TRBJ1-2|few
TGCGCCAGCAGCCAGGATACGGGACAGGGGCAACGTAACTATGGCTACACCTTC
CASSQDTGQGQRNYGYTF
>TRBV19|-|TRBJ2-2|-
TGTGCCAGTAGTCCCGCCCGGAACACCGGGGAGCTGTTTTTT
CASSPARNTGELFF
>TRBV7-9|TRBD1|TRBJ2-7|-
TGTGCCAGCAGCAACAGGGGCGAGCAGTACTTC
CASSNRGEQYF
>TRBV30|-|TRBJ1-4|-
TGTGCCTGGAGCGTAGGGGTTAATGAAAAACTGTTTTTT
CAWSVGVNEKLFF
>TRBV4-3|TRBD2|TRBJ2-3|few
TGCGCCAGCAGCCAAGGTTTGTCTACGGGGGGGCCGGAAGATACGCAGTATTTT
CASSQGLSTGGPEDTQYF
>TRBV6-5|-|TRBJ2-7|-
TGTGCCAGCAGTTACTGGGATCGCGAGCAGTACTTC
CASSYWDREQYF
>TRBV5-1|-|TRBJ2-3|few
TGCGCCAGCGGAACCCAGGCTAGCACAGATACGCAGTATTTT
CASGTQASTDTQYF
>TRBV30|TRBD1|TRBJ1-4|few
TGTGCCTGGAGTTCAGGGGGAGGTGAAAAACTGTTTTTT
CAWSSGGGEKLFF
>TRBV2|-|TRBJ1-6|few
TGTGCCAGCGAGGGGGTAGGGGGTGCACCCCTCCACTTT
CASEGVGGAPLHF
>TRBV29-1|-|TRBJ2-3|many
TGCAGCGTTGGGACAGATACGCAGTATTTT
CSVGTDTQYF
>TRBV7-2|-|TRBJ1-3|few
TGTGCCAGCAGCTTAGAGCCGGAAGGAAACACCATATATTTT
CASSLEPEGNTIYF
>TRBV6-6|TRBD1|TRBJ1-1|few
TGTGCCAGCAGTTACTCGGGGACAGGAGCTGAAGCTTTCTTT
CASSYSGTGAEAFF
>TRBV29-1|-|TRBJ1-1|few
TGCAGCGTTGAAGAGGTTCAAGGTACTGAAGCTTTCTTT
CSVEEVQGTEAFF
>TRBV9|TRBD1|TRBJ1-2|-
TGTGCCAGCAGTGACCGACAGGGTAGAGCTGGCTACACCTTC
CASSDRQGRAGYTF
>TRBV4-1|TRBD1|TRBJ1-3|few
TGCGCCAGCAGCCAAACCAAAGACAGGGGGCCTGGAAACACCATATATTTT
CASSQTKDRGPGNTIYF
>TRBV5-4|-|TRBJ2-6|few
TGTGCCAGCAGCTCAGGTCGTGGGGACCCTGGGGCCAACGTCCTGACTTTC
CASSSGRGDPGANVLTF
>TRBV11-2|TRBD2|TRBJ2-3|-
TGTGCCAGCAGCCCGGGGCGGGGGTCGGTAGATACGCAGTATTTT
CASSPGRGSVDTQYF
>TRBV7-9|TRBD1|TRBJ2-2|-
TGTGCCAGCAGGCCCGGGACAGGGCACACCGGGGAGCTGTTTTTT
CASRPGTGHTGELFF
>TRBV4-2|-|TRBJ2-7|many
TGTGCCAGCAGCCAATCTTTAGCAGGGGCCTACGAGCAGTACTTC
CASSQSLAGAYEQYF
>TRBV7-8|-|TRBJ2-1|many
TGTGCCAGCAGCTTAGGTAGTCAGGGCAATGAGCAGTTCTTC
CASSLGSQGNEQFF
>TRBV19|TRBD1|TRBJ2-1|few
TGTGCCACCAGGGGGACGAGGGGGCCTGATGAGCAGTTCTTC
CATRGTRGPDEQFF
>TRBV9|TRBD2|TRBJ2-1|few
TGTGCCAGCAGCGTCACAGCGGGGGGGTATATAAATGAGCAGTTCTTC
CASSVTAGGYINEQFF
>TRBV7-2|-|TRBJ2-7|many
TGTGCCAGCGGGCTAGCGAGTAACTACGAGCAGTACTTC
CASGLASNYEQYF
>TRBV21-1|-|TRBJ2-1|few
TGTGCCAGCAGGGCGCCTAAATTCGATGAGCAGTTCTTC
CASRAPKFDEQFF